Below, 25 T cell receptor beta chains from the same sample are listed, as sequenced in a study of regulatory T cells in long-lasting Graves disease. Both iRepertoire HTBI primers and Arm-PCR of CDR3 regions were used to build the TCR beta libraries. TCRdb ran MiXCR on the multiplex PCR reads and lists one entry per CDR3 protein. Of some 440,000 distinct CDR3 sequences in the sample, about a fifth were seen once. Time point denoted: persistent/refractory GD, antithyroid drugs over 5 years with positive TRAb. Following extraction of RNA from PBMCs, that RNA was used to make the TCR library. Sequencing was performed on peripheral blood mononuclear cells (PBMCs), taken when the disease was refractory, from a patient treated with antithyroid drugs. The receptors shown here come from a female donor with Graves disease.

The chain couples TRBV5-1 to TRBJ1-6; D is uncertain. This CDR3 is built from 15 residues. Trimming left V 5 bases short and J 6 bases short, with 15 bases between. Looked up from germline, CDR1 is SGHRS and CDR2 is YFSETQ. CDR3 in amino acids: CASSTDGNSNSPLHF. The DNA of the CDR3 is TGCGCCAGCAGTACGGACGGGAACTCTAATTCACCCCTCCACTTT.

At least ten counts were recorded for this clonotype. The chain couples TRBV20-1 to TRBJ2-5, with 9 bases fitting TRBD2. J lost 1 base, V lost 4 bases, and 13 bases had no gene match. CDR1 and CDR2 from the germline V gene are DFQATT and SNEGSKA (reference sequence). The CDR3 is made up of 17 amino acids. The chain's CDR3 is CSATPRLAALSQETQYF. The CDR3 DNA sequence: TGCAGTGCTACCCCGAGACTAGCGGCCCTAAGCCAAGAGACCCAGTACTTC.

This sequence joins TRBV30 and TRBJ2-2; TRBD2 matches at 9 bases. Germline trimming cut 0 bases from V and 5 bases from J; bases unmatched to any gene: 10. This CDR3 contains 17 residues. Germline CDR1 reads GTSNPN; CDR2 reads SVGIG (reference sequence). CDR3 bases: TGTGCCTGGAGTGTAATTTGGTCCAGCGGGAGGACCGGGGAGCTGTTTTTT. Protein sequence: CAWSVIWSSGRTGELFF.

The table lists this clonotype with many counts. The gene calls are TRBV12-3 or TRBV12-4 and TRBJ1-1, with D possibly TRBD1 on 6 matching bases. The CDR3 extends over 14 amino acids. Trimming took off 6 bases at V and 3 bases at J, with 14 bases between the two ends. The CDR3 bases are TGTGCCAGCAGCCCTACAGGGTCTGACACTGAAGCTTTCTTT. As protein: CASSPTGSDTEAFF.

This clonotype was counted only a few times. The V gene is TRBV3-1, the J gene TRBJ1-2; 9 bases fit TRBD1. Losses at the gene ends were 2 bases for V and 3 bases for J; bases not matched to a gene: 7. In germline, CDR1 is LGHDT, CDR2 YNNKEL (reference sequence). The CDR3 is 16 residues long. The CDR3 nucleotides read TGTGCCAGCAGCCAATTCGAAACAGGGGGCCACTATGGCTACACCTTC. Protein product: CASSQFETGGHYGYTF.

This clonotype was counted ten times or more. The chain recombines TRBV28 with TRBJ1-1; D remains unclear. The CDR3 length is 13 residues. V dropped 3 bases and J dropped 10 bases, with 15 bases sitting between them. CDR1 MDHEN and CDR2 SYDVKM come from the germline V gene. The CDR3 nucleotides are TGTGCCAGCAGTTTTTCCCCGCCGCTAGGAGCTTTCTTT. Its protein product is CASSFSPPLGAFF.

In its sample, this clonotype was seen once. The rearrangement uses TRBV3-1 and TRBJ2-1, with a possible D match to TRBD1 (5 bases). Trimming removed 4 bases at V and 5 bases at J, with 18 bases between. Germline loops: CDR1 LGHDT, CDR2 YNNKEL (reference sequence). There are 16 residues in the CDR3. As DNA, the CDR3 is TGTGCCAGCAGCCCCACAGGCTATCATTGGGACAATGAGCAGTTCTTC. Its protein is CASSPTGYHWDNEQFF.

Ten or more counts support this clonotype. The chain employs TRBV2 and TRBJ1-1; D possibly corresponds to TRBD1 (6 bases). This CDR3 region has 14 residues. V dropped 3 bases and J dropped 5 bases, with 13 bases sitting between them. The V gene's germline CDR1 is SNHLY and CDR2 FYNNEI. The CDR3 reads CASSDQGRGTEAFF. For the CDR3, the DNA is TGTGCCAGCAGTGACCAGGGGCGTGGGACTGAAGCTTTCTTT.

Many counts were recorded for this clonotype. The chain recombines TRBV2 with TRBJ1-1; TRBD1 agrees at 9 bases. Germline CDR1 reads SNHLY; CDR2 reads FYNNEI. V lost 11 bases, J lost 3 bases, and 13 bases stayed unmatched. The CDR3 totals 15 residues. CDR3 amino acids: CASSGTGGLDTEAFF. The CDR3 bases are TGTGCCTCGTCCGGAACAGGGGGCTTGGACACTGAAGCTTTCTTT. The variable domain in full, completed from reference TRBV2 and TRBJ1-1, reads EPEVTQTPSHQVTQMGQEVILRCVPISNHLYFYWYRQILGQKVEFLVSFYNNEISEKSEIFDDQFSVERPDGSNFTLKIRSTKLEDSAMYFCASSGTGGLDTEAFFGQGTRLTVV.

This clonotype was observed at least ten times. The V gene is TRBV6-1, the J gene TRBJ1-5; unclear D gene. CDR1 and CDR2 from the germline V gene are MNHNS and SASEGT. The CDR3 sequence is 15 residues long. V was shortened by 6 bases and J by 4 bases, with 16 bases between the two germline ends. The CDR3 sequence is CASRSYSERNQPQHF. DNA of the CDR3: TGTGCCAGCAGATCCTACTCAGAGCGAAATCAGCCCCAGCATTTT.

This clonotype has a count of ten or more. The J gene is TRBJ2-7, the V gene TRBV12-5; D uncertain. The germline V and J ends were trimmed by 2 bases and 6 bases, with 14 bases remaining between them. The germline CDR1 and CDR2 sequences are LGHNT and FRNRAP. The CDR3 contains 14 residues. CDR3 bases: TGTGCTAGTGGTTTGCCTAGGCAGGCGCGCGAGCAGTACTTC. It translates to CASGLPRQAREQYF.

This clonotype showed up just a few times. The V and J genes are TRBV9 and TRBJ1-2; D is uncertain. Germline assignment: CDR1 SGDLS and CDR2 YYNGEE. V dropped 7 bases and J dropped 2 bases, with 9 bases sitting between them. The CDR3 loop spans 12 amino acids. The chain's CDR3 is CASEGTNYGYTF. DNA of the CDR3: TGTGCCAGCGAGGGAACGAACTATGGCTACACCTTC.

V is TRBV14 and J is TRBJ1-4; 9 bases line up with TRBD1. Per germline, CDR1 SGHDN and CDR2 FVKESK. V dropped 2 bases and J dropped 1; count of bases not matched to a gene: 2. This CDR3 region has 16 residues. The CDR3 spells CASSQTGGITNEKLFF. The CDR3 coding sequence is TGTGCCAGCAGCCAAACAGGGGGCATAACTAATGAAAAACTGTTTTTT.

The rearrangement uses TRBV29-1 and TRBJ2-2, with TRBD2 identical over 7 bases. V was pared by 2 bases and J by 5 bases, with 8 bases of the junction left unmatched. In germline, CDR1 is SQVTM, CDR2 ANQGSEA. This CDR3 is built from 15 residues. CDR3 sequence: CSVERRAGDTGELFF. DNA of the CDR3: TGCAGCGTTGAAAGGCGGGCGGGAGATACCGGGGAGCTGTTTTTT.

This clonotype was counted at least ten times. The chain couples TRBV6-1 to TRBJ1-1; D not resolved. This CDR3 is 11 amino acids long. The germline V gene has CDR1 MNHNS and CDR2 SASEGT. V lost 7 bases and J 4 bases, leaving 7 bases between the germline ends. The CDR3: CASIARTEAFF. The CDR3 nucleotides read TGTGCCAGCATCGCTCGCACTGAAGCTTTCTTT.

This clonotype was seen repeatedly, ten times or more. V and J are TRBV7-8 and TRBJ2-5, with TRBD2 identical over 14 bases. Trimming took 1 base from V and 1 from J; bases not matched to a gene: 5. This CDR3 is 18 amino acids long. Germline CDR1 is SGHVS and CDR2 is FQNEAQ. The CDR3 nucleotides are TGTGCCAGCAGCTTAGAAGGGACTAGCGGGAGTCCCCAAGAGACCCAGTACTTC. Translating gives CASSLEGTSGSPQETQYF.

This chain connects TRBV18 to TRBJ1-1; perhaps TRBD1 as D (5 bases). The V end was cut by 8 bases, the J end by 1 base, with 14 bases between. The germline CDR1 and CDR2 sequences are KGHSH and LQKENI. CDR3 length: 14 residues. The DNA of the CDR3 is TGTGCCAGCCGGGACCCAGGACCGAACACTGAAGCTTTCTTT. Translating gives CASRDPGPNTEAFF.

This clonotype was seen a few times. J is TRBJ2-2 and V is TRBV12-3 or TRBV12-4; D gene ambiguous. V was pared by 5 bases and J by 3 bases, with 10 bases between. The CDR3 contains 14 residues. CDR3: CASSQLAYTGELFF. The CDR3 DNA reads TGTGCCAGCAGTCAATTGGCGTACACCGGGGAGCTGTTTTTT.

The gene calls are TRBV19 and TRBJ2-3; the D gene is possibly TRBD2 (5 bases). The CDR3 spans 14 residues. V was trimmed by 8 bases and J by 2 bases, leaving 14 bases between them. Germline V gene sequence: CDR1 LNHDA, CDR2 SQIVND (reference sequence). The CDR3 reads CASEGGLYTDTQYF. DNA for the CDR3: TGTGCCAGTGAAGGTGGACTCTACACAGATACGCAGTATTTT.

This clonotype was found many times. This chain uses TRBV6-1 with TRBJ1-5, with D possibly TRBD1 on 6 matching bases. CDR1 MNHNS and CDR2 SASEGT come from the germline V gene. The V and J ends lost 8 bases and 1 base respectively, with 15 bases between them. The CDR3 totals 15 residues. As DNA, the CDR3 is TGTGCCAGCGCAAAAGGGGGAGAGAGCAATCAGCCCCAGCATTTT. It encodes CASAKGGESNQPQHF.

In this sample, this clonotype turned up many times. The rearrangement joins TRBV20-1 to TRBJ2-7, with TRBD1 identical over 12 bases. V gave up 3 bases and J gave up 5 bases; unmatched junction bases: 2. The CDR3 contains 13 residues. The germline CDR1 and CDR2 sequences are DFQATT and SNEGSKA (reference sequence). In DNA, the CDR3 is TGCAGTGCTAGGGGGACAGGGGGCCACGAGCAGTACTTC. Its translation is CSARGTGGHEQYF.

This clonotype was found many times. V and J are TRBV7-2 and TRBJ2-2; D may be TRBD2 (5 bases). Trimming cost V 1 base and J 3 bases, with 6 bases left between them. CDR1 is SGHTA, CDR2 FQGNSA, per germline. CDR3 size: 14 residues. The CDR3 region is CASSLGGYTGELFF. In nucleotides, the CDR3 is TGTGCCAGCAGCTTAGGAGGGTACACCGGGGAGCTGTTTTTT.

The V call is TRBV25-1, the J call TRBJ2-7; TRBD2 matches at 9 bases. CDR1 is MGHDK and CDR2 is SYGVNS in the germline V gene. The V gene end was trimmed by 6 bases and the J gene end by 6 bases; junction bases not matched to a gene: 3. The CDR3 runs to 12 residues. The CDR3 sequence is CASSGGGVEQYF. The CDR3 bases are TGTGCCAGCAGCGGCGGGGGGGTCGAGCAGTACTTC.

With respect to this clonotype: Just one base apart from a much larger clone, this may be a read error. The chain couples TRBV2 to TRBJ2-7; 7 bases fit TRBD1. V was clipped by 7 bases and J by 6 bases; unmatched bases: 12. CDR1 is SNHLY, CDR2 FYNNEI, per germline. This CDR3 has 14 residues. CDR3 loop: CASIGPGRGTEQYF. The CDR3 DNA is TGTGCCAGCATTGGGCCGGGCAGGGGGACCGAGCAGTACTTC. Based on the CDR3 plus reference TRBV2 and TRBJ2-7, the full variable domain is EPEVTQTPSHQVTQMGQEVILRCVPISNHLYFYWYRQILGQKVEFLVSFYNNEISEKSEIFDDQFSVERPDGSNFTLKIRSTKLEDSAMYFCASIGPGRGTEQYFGPGTRLTVT.

The table lists this clonotype with a few counts. V usage is TRBV20-1 and J usage is TRBJ2-4, with 13 bases lining up with TRBD2. This CDR3 has 15 residues. Germline CDR1 is DFQATT and CDR2 is SNEGSKA (reference sequence). V shed 4 bases and J 6 bases; nucleotides not matched to a gene: 6. The DNA of the CDR3 is TGCAGTGCTAAAACTAGCGGGAGGGCCGCAAACATTCAGTACTTC. Residues: CSAKTSGRAANIQYF.